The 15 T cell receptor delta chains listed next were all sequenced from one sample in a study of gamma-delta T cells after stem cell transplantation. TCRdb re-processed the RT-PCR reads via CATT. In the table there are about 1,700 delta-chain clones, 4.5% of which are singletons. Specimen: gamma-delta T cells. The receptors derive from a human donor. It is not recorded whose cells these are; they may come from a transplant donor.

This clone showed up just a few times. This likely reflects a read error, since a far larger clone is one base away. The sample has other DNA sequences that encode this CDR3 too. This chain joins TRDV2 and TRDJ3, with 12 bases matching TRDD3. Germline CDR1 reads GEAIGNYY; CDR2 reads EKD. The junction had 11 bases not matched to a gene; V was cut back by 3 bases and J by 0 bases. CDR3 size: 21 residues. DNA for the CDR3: TGTGCCTGTGACCGTTTACTGGGGGATACCCCTAGCTCCTGGGACACCCGACAGATGTTTTTC. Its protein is CACDRLLGDTPSSWDTRQMFF.

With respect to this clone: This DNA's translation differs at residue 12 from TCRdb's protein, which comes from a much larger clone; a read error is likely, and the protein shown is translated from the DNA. CDR3 in amino acids: CACEGMGATTDRLIF. CDR3 nucleotide sequence: TGTGCCTGTGAGGGGATGGGAGCCACCACCGATAGACTCATCTTT. This chain joins TRDV2 and TRDJ1, with a possible D match to TRDD3 (6 bases). Germline lookup yields CDR1 GEAIGNYY and CDR2 EKD. This CDR3 has 15 residues.

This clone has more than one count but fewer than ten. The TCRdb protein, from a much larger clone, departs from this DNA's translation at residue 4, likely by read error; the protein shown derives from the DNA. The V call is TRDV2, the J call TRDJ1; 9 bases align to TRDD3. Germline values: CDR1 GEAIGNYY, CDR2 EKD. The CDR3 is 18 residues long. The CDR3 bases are TGTGCCTGTGGCACCGTCACTGGGGGAACGACGTACACCGATAAACTCATCTTT. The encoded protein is CACGTVTGGTTYTDKLIF.

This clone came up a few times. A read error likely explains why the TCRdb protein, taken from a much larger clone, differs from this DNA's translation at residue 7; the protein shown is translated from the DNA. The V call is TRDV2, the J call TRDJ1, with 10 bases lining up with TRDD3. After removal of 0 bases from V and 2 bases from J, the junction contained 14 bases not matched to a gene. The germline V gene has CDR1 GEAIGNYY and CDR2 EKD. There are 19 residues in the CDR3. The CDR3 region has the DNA TGTGCCTGTGACACCGTCCACTCCTACTGGGGGATGAATACCGATAAACTCATCTTT. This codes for CACDTVHSYWGMNTDKLIF.

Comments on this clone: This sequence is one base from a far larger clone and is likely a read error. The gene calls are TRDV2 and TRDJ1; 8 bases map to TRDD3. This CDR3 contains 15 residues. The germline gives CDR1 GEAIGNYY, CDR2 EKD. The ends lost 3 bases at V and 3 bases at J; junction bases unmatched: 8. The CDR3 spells CACDSLLGASDKLIF. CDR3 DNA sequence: TGTGCCTGTGACTCTCTACTGGGGGCCTCCGATAAACTCATCTTT.

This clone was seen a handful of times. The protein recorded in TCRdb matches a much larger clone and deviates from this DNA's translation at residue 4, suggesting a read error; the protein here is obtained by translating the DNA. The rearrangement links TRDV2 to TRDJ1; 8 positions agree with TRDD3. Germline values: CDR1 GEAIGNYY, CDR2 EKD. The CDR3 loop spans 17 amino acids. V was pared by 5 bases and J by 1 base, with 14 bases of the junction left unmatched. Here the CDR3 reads CACGPILGATSTDKLIF. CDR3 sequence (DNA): TGTGCCTGTGGCCCGATACTGGGGGCCACCTCCACCGATAAACTCATCTTT.

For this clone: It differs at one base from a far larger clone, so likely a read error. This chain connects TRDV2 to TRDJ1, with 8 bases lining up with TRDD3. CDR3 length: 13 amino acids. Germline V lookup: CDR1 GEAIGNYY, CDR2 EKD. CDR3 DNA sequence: TGTGCCTGTGACACCTGGGGGATCGATGAACTCATCTTT. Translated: CACDTWGIDELIF.

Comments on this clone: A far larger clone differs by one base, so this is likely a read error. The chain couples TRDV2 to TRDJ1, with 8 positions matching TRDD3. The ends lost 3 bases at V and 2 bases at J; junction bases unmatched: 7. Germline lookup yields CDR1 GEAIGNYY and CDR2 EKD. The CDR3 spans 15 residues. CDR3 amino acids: CACDALGAPTDKLIF. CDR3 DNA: TGTGCCTGTGACGCACTGGGGGCCCCTACCGATAAACTCATCTTT.

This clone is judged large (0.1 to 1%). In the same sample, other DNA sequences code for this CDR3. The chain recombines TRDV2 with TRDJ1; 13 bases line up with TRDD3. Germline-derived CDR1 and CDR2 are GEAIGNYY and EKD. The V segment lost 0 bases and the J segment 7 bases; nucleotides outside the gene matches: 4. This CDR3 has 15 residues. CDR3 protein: CACDTVLGDTGKLIF. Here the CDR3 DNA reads TGTGCCTGTGACACCGTACTGGGGGATACGGGTAAACTCATCTTT.

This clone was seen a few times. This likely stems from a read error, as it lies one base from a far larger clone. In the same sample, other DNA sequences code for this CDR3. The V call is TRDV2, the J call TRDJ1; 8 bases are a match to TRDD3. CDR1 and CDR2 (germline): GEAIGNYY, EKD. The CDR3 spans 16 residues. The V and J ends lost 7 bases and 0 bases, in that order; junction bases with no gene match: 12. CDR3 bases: TGTGCCTGCGATTTACTGGGGGCTCAGTACACCGATAAACTCATCTTT. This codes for CACDLLGAQYTDKLIF.

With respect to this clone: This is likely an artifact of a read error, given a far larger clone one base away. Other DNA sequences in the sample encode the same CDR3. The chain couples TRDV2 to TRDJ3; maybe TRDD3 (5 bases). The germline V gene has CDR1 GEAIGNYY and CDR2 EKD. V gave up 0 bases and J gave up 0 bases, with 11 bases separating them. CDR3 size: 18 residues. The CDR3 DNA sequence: TGTGCCTGTGACACCGGGGGGCCTAGCTCCTGGGACACCCGACAGATGTTTTTC. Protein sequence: CACDTGGPSSWDTRQMFF.

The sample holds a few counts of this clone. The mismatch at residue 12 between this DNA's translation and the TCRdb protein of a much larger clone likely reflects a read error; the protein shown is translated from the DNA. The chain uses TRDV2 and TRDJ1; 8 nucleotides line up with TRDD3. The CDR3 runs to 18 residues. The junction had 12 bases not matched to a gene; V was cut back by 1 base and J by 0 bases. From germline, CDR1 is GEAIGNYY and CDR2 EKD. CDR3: CACDTIVVGDQDTDKLIF. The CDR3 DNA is TGTGCCTGTGACACTATCGTAGTGGGGGATCAGGACACCGATAAACTCATCTTT.

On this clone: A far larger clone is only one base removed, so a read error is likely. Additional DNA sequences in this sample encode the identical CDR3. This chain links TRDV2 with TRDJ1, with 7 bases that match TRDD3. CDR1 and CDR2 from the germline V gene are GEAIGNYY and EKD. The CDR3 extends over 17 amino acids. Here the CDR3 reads CACSFWGAPEYTDKLIF. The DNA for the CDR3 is TGTGCCTGTAGCTTCTGGGGGGCACCGGAGTACACTGATAAACTCATCTTT.

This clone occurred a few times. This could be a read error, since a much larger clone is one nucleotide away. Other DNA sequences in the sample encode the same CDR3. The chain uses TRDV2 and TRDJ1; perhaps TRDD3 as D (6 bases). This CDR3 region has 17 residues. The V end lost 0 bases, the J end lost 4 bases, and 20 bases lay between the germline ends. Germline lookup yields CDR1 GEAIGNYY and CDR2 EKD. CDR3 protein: CACDTVGRRTGFDKLIF. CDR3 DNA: TGTGCCTGTGACACCGTAGGTCGCCGTACTGGGTTCGATAAACTCATCTTT.

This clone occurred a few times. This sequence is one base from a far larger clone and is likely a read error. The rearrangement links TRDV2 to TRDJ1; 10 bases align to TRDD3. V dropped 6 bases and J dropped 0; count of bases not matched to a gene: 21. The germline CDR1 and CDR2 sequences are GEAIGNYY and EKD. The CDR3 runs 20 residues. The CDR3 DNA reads TGTGCCTGTAATCTTCTACGGGGAGTAATGGGGGATACCAACACCGATAAACTCATCTTT. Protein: CACNLLRGVMGDTNTDKLIF.